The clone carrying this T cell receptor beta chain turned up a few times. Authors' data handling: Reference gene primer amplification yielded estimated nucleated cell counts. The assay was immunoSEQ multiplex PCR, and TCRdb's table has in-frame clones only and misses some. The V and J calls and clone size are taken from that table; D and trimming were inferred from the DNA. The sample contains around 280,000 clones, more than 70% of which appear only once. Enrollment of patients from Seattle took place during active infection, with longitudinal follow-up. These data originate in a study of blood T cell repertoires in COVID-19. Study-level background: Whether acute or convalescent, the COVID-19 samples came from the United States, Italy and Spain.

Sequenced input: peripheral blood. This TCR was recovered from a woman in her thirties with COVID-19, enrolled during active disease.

CDR3 loop: CASSSDRAETQYF. CDR3 coding DNA: TGTGCCAGTAGTTCCGACAGGGCGGAGACCCAGTACTTC. This chain connects TRBV19 to TRBJ2-5; 7 positions match TRBD1. J was trimmed by 5 bases and V by 5 bases; bases with no gene match: 5. CDR1 and CDR2 from the germline V gene are LNHDA and SQIVND (reference sequence). The CDR3 consists of 13 residues.